These 7 T cell receptor beta chains were all obtained from the same sample, sequenced in a study of T cells expressing NK-cell markers. No DNA is given; TCRdb re-called the 5' RACE reads and lists each CDR3 protein once. The sample data list about 260,000 distinct CDR3 sequences. Sequenced sample: blood T cells: a sorted CD56 or NKG2C T cell subset, CD4+ or CD8+ T cells, or bulk PBMC T cells (not recorded which). All receptors derive from a woman aged 18-70 years in good health.

The V and J genes are TRBV14 and TRBJ1-6; with no DNA, the TCRdb D assignment of TRBD1 cannot be verified. The CDR3 runs to 15 residues. Germline lookup yields CDR1 SGHDN and CDR2 FVKESK. CDR3: CASSPEGRPNSPLHF. Using reference TRBV14 and TRBJ1-6 for the parts outside the CDR3, the full variable domain is EAGVTQFPSHSVIEKGQTVTLRCDPISGHDNLYWYRRVMGKEIKFLLHFVKESKQDESGMPNNRFLAERTGGTYSTLKVQPAELEDSGVYFCASSPEGRPNSPLHFGNGTRLTVT.

The rearrangement joins TRBV6-6 to TRBJ2-3. The CDR3 runs to 13 residues. Germline lookup yields CDR1 MNHNY and CDR2 SVGAGI (reference sequence). The CDR3 reads CASRWDSTDTQYF.

The V gene is TRBV18, the J gene TRBJ1-2; the D gene TCRdb calls, TRBD1, cannot be checked with no DNA. Germline CDR1 KGHSH, CDR2 LQKENI. The CDR3 contains 14 residues. The chain's CDR3 is CASSPARGLNGYTF.

This chain uses TRBV15 with TRBJ2-3; TCRdb picks TRBD1, but there is no DNA to check that call. The V gene's germline CDR1 is LNHNV and CDR2 YYDKDF (reference sequence). This CDR3 comprises 17 residues. CDR3 amino acids: CATRGAGGRGLADTQYF.

The chain employs TRBV30 and TRBJ1-5; the TCRdb call, TRBD1, lacks DNA for checking. There are 14 residues in the CDR3. Germline-derived CDR1 and CDR2 are GTSNPN and SVGIG (reference sequence). The CDR3 sequence is CAWSAFTGNQPQHF. Supplemented by reference TRBV30 and TRBJ1-5, the full variable domain reads SQTIHQWPATLVQPVGSPLSLECTVEGTSNPNLYWYRQAAGRGLQLLFYSVGIGQISSEVPQNLSASRPQDRQFILSSKKLLLSDSGFYLCAWSAFTGNQPQHFGDGTRLSIL.

The CDR3 spells CAWSVRSGGSNQPQHF. The V call is TRBV30, the J call TRBJ1-5; TCRdb's D call of TRBD1 is untestable without DNA. The germline gives CDR1 GTSNPN, CDR2 SVGIG (reference sequence). CDR3 size: 16 residues.

The chain combines TRBV20-1 with TRBJ2-1; without DNA, the TCRdb call of TRBD1 cannot be checked. The germline gives CDR1 DFQATT, CDR2 SNEGSKA (reference sequence). This CDR3 comprises 16 residues. The CDR3 sequence is CSARDVLGQRSNEQFF.